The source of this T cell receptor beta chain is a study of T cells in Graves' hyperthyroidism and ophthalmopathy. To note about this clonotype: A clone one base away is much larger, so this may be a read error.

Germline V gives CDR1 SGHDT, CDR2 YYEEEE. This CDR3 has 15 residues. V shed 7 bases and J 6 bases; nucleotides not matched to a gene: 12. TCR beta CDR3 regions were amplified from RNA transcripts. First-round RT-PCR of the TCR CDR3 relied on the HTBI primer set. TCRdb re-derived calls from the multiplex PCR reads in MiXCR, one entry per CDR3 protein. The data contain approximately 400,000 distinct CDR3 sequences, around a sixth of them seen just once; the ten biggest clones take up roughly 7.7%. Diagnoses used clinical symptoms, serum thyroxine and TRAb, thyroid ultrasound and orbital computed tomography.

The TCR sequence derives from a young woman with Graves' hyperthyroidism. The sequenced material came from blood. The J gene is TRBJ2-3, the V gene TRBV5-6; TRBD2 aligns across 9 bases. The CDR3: CASGTTWTSVDTQYF. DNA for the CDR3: TGTGCCAGCGGCACTACTTGGACTAGCGTTGATACGCAGTATTTT.